This T cell receptor beta chain emerged from a study of cytomegalovirus exposure and HLA in healthy donors. The CDR3 has 15 residues. Germline CDR1 reads MNHNY; CDR2 reads SVGAGI (reference sequence). Trimming took 2 bases from V and 5 from J, leaving 15 bases between them. Primers included in the PCR were 60 Vbeta and 13 Jbeta primers. The method was immunoSEQ multiplex PCR; TCRdb's version includes in-frame clones alone and lacks a portion of them. The repertoire holds about 72,000 clones, with approximately 80% as singletons. The clonotype originates from a middle-aged man in good health and CMV-seronegative. Specimen: PBMCs. The rearrangement joins TRBV6-6 to TRBJ1-2; no clear D gene. The CDR3 DNA follows: TGTGCCAGCAGTTACCTTTCAACCGGGTTTTATGGCTACACCTTC. Protein: CASSYLSTGFYGYTF.